The rows below give T cell receptor beta chains drawn from one sample of a study of monozygotic twins with inflammatory bowel disease. With the 5' RACE reads reprocessed, TCRdb shows one record per CDR3 protein and no DNA. The sample table sets out some 160,000 distinct CDR3 sequences. Sequencing was performed on blood. These TCRs come from a human donor with ulcerative colitis or Crohn's disease, or a healthy co-twin of an affected twin (not recorded which). Each CDR3 is given with its conserved first and last residue.

J: TRBJ2-3; V: TRBV2; length: 18; CDR3: CASRTSSRISGGADTQYF
J: TRBJ2-7; V: TRBV24-1; length: 16; CDR3: CATSAAVRGILYEQYF
J: TRBJ1-6; V: TRBV20-1; length: 11; CDR3: CSAVFDSPLHF
J: TRBJ2-1; V: TRBV29-1; length: 14; CDR3: CSVRYRGNNNEQFF
J: TRBJ2-7; V: TRBV5-6; length: 17; CDR3: CASSLVAGTSGSYEQYF
J: TRBJ1-1; V: TRBV20-1; length: 16; CDR3: CSARAQARLQFTEAFF
J: TRBJ2-5; V: TRBV5-1; length: 13; CDR3: CASSGSTQETQYF
J: TRBJ1-1; V: TRBV6-4; length: 13; CDR3: CASSEGSNTEAFF
J: TRBJ2-5; V: TRBV12-3/TRBV12-4; length: 14; CDR3: CASSLPKGTETQYF
J: TRBJ2-3; V: TRBV4-2; length: 15; CDR3: CASSPPSGRTDTQYF
J: TRBJ2-7; V: TRBV7-8; length: 14; CDR3: CASSLQGHSYEQYF
J: TRBJ1-2; V: TRBV6-1; length: 15; CDR3: CASSGHTGRGNGYTF
J: TRBJ2-7; V: TRBV28; length: 13; CDR3: CASLGGQAYEQYF
J: TRBJ2-5; V: TRBV7-2; length: 11; CDR3: CASSLGNIQYF
J: TRBJ1-5; V: TRBV12-3/TRBV12-4; length: 14; CDR3: CASSPEAGVQPQHF
J: TRBJ2-4; V: TRBV5-1; length: 16; CDR3: CASSRGQGALSDIQYF
J: TRBJ2-2; V: TRBV10-3; length: 17; CDR3: CAITGAEGEGGTGELFF
J: TRBJ1-5; V: TRBV15; length: 15; CDR3: CATSIRRSDNQPQHF
J: TRBJ2-5; V: TRBV7-2; length: 17; CDR3: CASSLGLAGPPLETQYF
J: TRBJ1-5; V: TRBV18; length: 16; CDR3: CASSPGQGSMNQPQHF
J: TRBJ1-5; V: TRBV15; length: 15; CDR3: CATSLVGGYHQPQHF
J: TRBJ2-4; V: TRBV5-4; length: 15; CDR3: CASSLAPLAKNIQYF
J: TRBJ2-2; V: TRBV6-2/TRBV6-3; length: 16; CDR3: CASSASRLWRAGELFF
J: TRBJ2-5; V: TRBV28; length: 16; CDR3: CASSSVEDRGQETQYF
J: TRBJ1-2; V: TRBV28; length: 13; CDR3: CASSFLSSKGYTF
J: TRBJ2-3; V: TRBV19; length: 15; CDR3: CASGRLGTSTDTQYF
J: TRBJ2-2; V: TRBV24-1; length: 16; CDR3: CATSDFLRDNTGELFF
J: TRBJ2-2; V: TRBV6-5; length: 15; CDR3: CASSYGGGNTGELFF
J: TRBJ2-7; V: TRBV7-2; length: 15; CDR3: CASSLDGRGPYEQYF
J: TRBJ2-7; V: TRBV20-1; length: 13; CDR3: CSARDPTSTEQYF
J: TRBJ2-2; V: TRBV6-1; length: 14; CDR3: CASSEAVGVGELFF
J: TRBJ2-1; V: TRBV24-1; length: 15; CDR3: CATSVPDSSYNEQFF
J: TRBJ1-5; V: TRBV5-6; length: 14; CDR3: CASSPGGYNQPQHF
J: TRBJ1-3; V: TRBV4-2; length: 16; CDR3: CASSQPTGGPGNTIYF
J: TRBJ2-1; V: TRBV14; length: 18; CDR3: CASSQDGTRTLSYNEQFF
J: TRBJ2-7; V: TRBV5-6; length: 13; CDR3: CASSLYTSYEQYF
J: TRBJ2-1; V: TRBV6-5; length: 13; CDR3: CASSSRLDRWRFF
J: TRBJ1-5; V: TRBV28; length: 14; CDR3: CASLDRGPNQPQHF
J: TRBJ1-5; V: TRBV10-3; length: 15; CDR3: CAIHRGPGSNQPQHF
J: TRBJ2-3; V: TRBV7-8; length: 13; CDR3: CASSLIGSDTQYF
J: TRBJ2-7; V: TRBV20-1; length: 11; CDR3: CRISGGDEQYF
J: TRBJ1-1; V: TRBV7-9; length: 13; CDR3: CASTKQRNTEAFF
J: TRBJ2-7; V: TRBV3-1; length: 16; CDR3: CASSRITGTSYFEQYF
J: TRBJ2-3; V: TRBV2; length: 15; CDR3: CASSERGVAADTQYF
J: TRBJ2-1; V: TRBV6-1; length: 16; CDR3: CASSESGGLATNEQFF
J: TRBJ2-3; V: TRBV28; length: 14; CDR3: CASSYGLATDTQYF